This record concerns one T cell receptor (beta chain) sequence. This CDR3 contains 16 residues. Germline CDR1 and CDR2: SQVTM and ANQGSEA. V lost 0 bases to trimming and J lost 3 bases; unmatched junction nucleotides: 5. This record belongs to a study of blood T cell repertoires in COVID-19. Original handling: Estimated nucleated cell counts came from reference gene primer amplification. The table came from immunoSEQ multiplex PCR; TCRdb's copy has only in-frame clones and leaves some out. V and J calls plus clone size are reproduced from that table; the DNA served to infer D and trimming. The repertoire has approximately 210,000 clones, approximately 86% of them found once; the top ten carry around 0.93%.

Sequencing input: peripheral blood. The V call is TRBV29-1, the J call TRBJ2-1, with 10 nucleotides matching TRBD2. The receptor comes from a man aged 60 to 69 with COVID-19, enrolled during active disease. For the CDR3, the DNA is TGCAGCGTTGAAGATCTACTAGCGGGGATCTACAATGAGCAGTTCTTC. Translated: CSVEDLLAGIYNEQFF.